The clone carrying this T cell receptor beta chain was seen only a few times. Its target is not known. The sample comes from a study of blood T cells in healthy people across ages. Study-wide results and caveats: TCR beta diversity per million T cells fell roughly linearly with age.

The use of a sample-barcoded 5' primer and a J-beta primer mix characterized a second PCR of roughly 6 to 11 cycles. From the 5' RACE reads, TCRdb called clonotypes with MiXCR, one entry per CDR3 protein. The sample shows about 1.6 million distinct CDR3 sequences, 30% to 40% of them seen only once. V lost 1 base, J lost 9 bases, and 11 bases stayed unmatched. This CDR3 region has 16 residues. Germline V CDR1 and CDR2: MGHRA, YSYEKL. Specimen: blood. The sequence derives from a woman aged 30 to 39 in good health. The chain is built from TRBV4-1 and TRBJ2-3; 9 bases are shared with TRBD2. The CDR3 DNA reads as TGCGCCAGCAGCCAAGTTTTGCTAGCGGGACAAAGAACGCAGTATTTT. Protein: CASSQVLLAGQRTQYF.